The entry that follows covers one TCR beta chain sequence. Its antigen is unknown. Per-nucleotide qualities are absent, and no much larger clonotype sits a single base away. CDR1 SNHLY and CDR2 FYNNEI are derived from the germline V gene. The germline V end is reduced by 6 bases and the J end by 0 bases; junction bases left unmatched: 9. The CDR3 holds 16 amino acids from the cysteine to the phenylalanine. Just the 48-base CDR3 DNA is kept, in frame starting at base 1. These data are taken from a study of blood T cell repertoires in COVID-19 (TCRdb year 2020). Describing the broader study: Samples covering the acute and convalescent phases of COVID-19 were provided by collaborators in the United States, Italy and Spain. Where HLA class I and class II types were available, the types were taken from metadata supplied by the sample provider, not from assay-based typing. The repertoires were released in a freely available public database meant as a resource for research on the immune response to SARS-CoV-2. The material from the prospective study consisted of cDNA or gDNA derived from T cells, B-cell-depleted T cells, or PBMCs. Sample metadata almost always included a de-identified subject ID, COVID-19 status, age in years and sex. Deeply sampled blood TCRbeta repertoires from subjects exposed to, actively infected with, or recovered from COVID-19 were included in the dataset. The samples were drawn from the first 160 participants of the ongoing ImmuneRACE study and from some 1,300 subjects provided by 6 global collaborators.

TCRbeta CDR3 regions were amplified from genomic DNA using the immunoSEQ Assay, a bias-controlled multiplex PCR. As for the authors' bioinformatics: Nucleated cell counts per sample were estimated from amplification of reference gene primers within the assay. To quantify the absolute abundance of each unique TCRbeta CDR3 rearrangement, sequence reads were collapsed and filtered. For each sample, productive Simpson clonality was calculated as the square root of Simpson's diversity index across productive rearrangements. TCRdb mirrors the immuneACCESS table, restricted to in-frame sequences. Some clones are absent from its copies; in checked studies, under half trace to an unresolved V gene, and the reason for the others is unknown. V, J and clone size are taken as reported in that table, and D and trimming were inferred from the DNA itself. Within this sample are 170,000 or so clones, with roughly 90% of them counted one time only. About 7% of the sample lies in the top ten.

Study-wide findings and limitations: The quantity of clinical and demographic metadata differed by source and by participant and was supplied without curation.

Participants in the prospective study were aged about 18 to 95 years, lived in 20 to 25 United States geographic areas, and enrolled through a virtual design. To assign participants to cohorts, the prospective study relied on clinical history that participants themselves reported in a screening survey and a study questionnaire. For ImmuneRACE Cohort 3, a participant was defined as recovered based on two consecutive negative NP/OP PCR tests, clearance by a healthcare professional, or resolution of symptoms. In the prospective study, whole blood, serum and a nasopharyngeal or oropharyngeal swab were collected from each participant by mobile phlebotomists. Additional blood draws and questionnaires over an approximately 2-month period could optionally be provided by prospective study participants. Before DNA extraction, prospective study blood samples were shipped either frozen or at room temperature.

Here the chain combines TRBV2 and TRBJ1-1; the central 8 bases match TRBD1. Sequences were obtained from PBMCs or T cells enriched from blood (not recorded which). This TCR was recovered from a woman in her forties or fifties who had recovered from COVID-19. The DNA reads TGTGCCAGCAGCCGAACAGGGGGTCTCATGAACACTGAAGCTTTCTTT. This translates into CASSRTGGLMNTEAFF.